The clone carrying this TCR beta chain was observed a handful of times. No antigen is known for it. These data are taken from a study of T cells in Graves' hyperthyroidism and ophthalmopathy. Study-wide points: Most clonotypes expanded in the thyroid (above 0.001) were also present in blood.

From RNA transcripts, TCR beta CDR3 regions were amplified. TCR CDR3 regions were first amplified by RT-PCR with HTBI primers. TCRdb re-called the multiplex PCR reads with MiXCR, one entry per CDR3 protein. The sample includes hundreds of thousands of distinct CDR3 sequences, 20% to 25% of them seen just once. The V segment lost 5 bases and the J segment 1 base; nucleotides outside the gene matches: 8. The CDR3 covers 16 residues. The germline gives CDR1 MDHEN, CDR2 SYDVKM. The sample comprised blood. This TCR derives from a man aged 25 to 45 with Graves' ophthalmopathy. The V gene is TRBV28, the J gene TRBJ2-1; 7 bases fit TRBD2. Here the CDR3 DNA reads TGTGCCAGCAGTCATCCATCTAGCGGATCCTACAATGAGCAGTTCTTC. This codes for CASSHPSSGSYNEQFF.